One sample yielded the 30 T cell receptor beta chains listed below, sequenced in a study of cytomegalovirus exposure and HLA in healthy donors (dated by TCRdb to 2016 to 2017). Libraries were prepared through the immunoSEQ multiplex PCR assay. For the multiplex PCR, a mixture combining 60 forward primers for TCR Vbeta segments and 13 reverse primers for TCR Jbeta segments was used. TCRdb took over this immuneACCESS table, retaining in-frame rearrangements with V and J assigned. Such tables are incomplete; in checked studies, under half of the missing clones stem from an unresolved V gene, and the remainder is unexplained. Present in this sample are 160,000 or so clones, 79% of which were seen just once. Of the sample, approximately 0.7% is held by the ten largest clones. The sample consisted of PBMCs. These receptor sequences come from a woman aged 35 to 49 in good health and CMV-seronegative.

V usage is TRBV13 and J usage is TRBJ1-2, with D unclear. Trimming removed 0 bases from V and 7 bases from J, with 6 bases in between. Germline V gene sequence: CDR1 PRHDT, CDR2 FYEKMQ (reference sequence). The CDR3 totals 12 residues. As DNA, the CDR3 is TGTGCCAGCAGCTTAGGCCGTAGTGGCTACACCTTC. It yields the protein CASSLGRSGYTF.

The chain links TRBV6-1 to TRBJ1-1, with D possibly matching TRBD1 (6 bases). V was trimmed by 6 bases and J by 4 bases, leaving 15 bases between them. The CDR3 extends over 14 amino acids. Per the germline V gene, CDR1 is MNHNS and CDR2 is SASEGT. The CDR3 is CASRLTGLTTEAFF. The CDR3 DNA sequence: TGTGCCAGCAGACTAACAGGGCTAACCACTGAAGCTTTCTTT.

The count of this clone is one. The chain employs TRBV27 and TRBJ2-1; perhaps TRBD1 as D (6 bases). V was shortened by 6 bases and J by 4 bases, with 19 bases between the two germline ends. The CDR3 loop spans 16 amino acids. Per germline, CDR1 MNHEY and CDR2 SMNVEV (reference sequence). CDR3 region: CASSLVRDTLYNEQFF. DNA of the CDR3: TGTGCCAGCAGCCTAGTCCGGGACACTTTATACAATGAGCAGTTCTTC.

The chain joins TRBV4-3 to TRBJ2-5, with D possibly TRBD2 on 7 matching bases. The CDR3 loop spans 16 amino acids. V gave up 0 bases and J gave up 6 bases, with 17 bases separating them. The germline gives CDR1 LGHNA, CDR2 YSLEER. The CDR3 nucleotides are TGCGCCAGCAGCCAAGATAGGGGGGGGCGGGCTAAGACCCAGTACTTC. Protein product: CASSQDRGGRAKTQYF.

This clone was counted a single time. The chain combines TRBV7-2 with TRBJ2-2; D gene unclear. The V and J ends lost 5 bases and 5 bases respectively, with 21 bases between them. The CDR3 totals 17 residues. CDR1 SGHTA and CDR2 FQGNSA come from the germline V gene. The DNA for the CDR3 is TGTGCCAGCAGCGCCCTCCCCTGGCTAGGTGGGACCGGGGAGCTGTTTTTT. Translating it yields CASSALPWLGGTGELFF. Full variable domain (missing parts from reference TRBV7-2 and TRBJ2-2): GAGVSQSPSNKVTEKGKDVELRCDPISGHTALYWYRQSLGQGLEFLIYFQGNSAPDKSGLPSDRFSAERTGGSVSTLTIQRTQQEDSAVYLCASSALPWLGGTGELFFGEGSRLTVL.

The chain has TRBV19 and TRBJ2-5; D uncertain. Trimming cost V 1 base and J 5 bases, with 5 bases left between them. The CDR3 totals 12 residues. CDR1 and CDR2 (germline): LNHDA, SQIVND (reference sequence). The CDR3 DNA reads TGTGCCAGTAGTATAGGAGCTGAGACCCAGTACTTC. This gives the protein CASSIGAETQYF.

V usage is TRBV6-5 and J usage is TRBJ1-2, with D hard to call. Trimming removed 4 bases from V and 4 bases from J, with 10 bases in between. In germline, CDR1 is MNHEY, CDR2 SVGAGI. There are 13 residues in the CDR3. The CDR3 spells CASSSGYAYGYTF. The CDR3 nucleotides are TGTGCCAGCAGTTCCGGGTATGCCTATGGCTACACCTTC.

The CDR3 here is CASSLASGGPYNEQFF. CDR3 bases: TGCGCCAGCAGCTTGGCCAGCGGGGGACCCTACAATGAGCAGTTCTTC. The V and J genes are TRBV5-1 and TRBJ2-1; TRBD2 matches at 8 bases. V lost 0 bases, J lost 2 bases, and 4 bases stayed unmatched. Looked up from germline, CDR1 is SGHRS and CDR2 is YFSETQ. This CDR3 is 16 amino acids long.

This clone was seen more than once but under ten times. V usage is TRBV2 and J usage is TRBJ1-3, with D hard to call. Per the germline V gene, CDR1 is SNHLY and CDR2 is FYNNEI. The CDR3 loop spans 16 amino acids. V lost 6 bases to trimming and J lost 2 bases, with 17 bases between them. This CDR3 is CASREFWAGTGNTIYF. CDR3 sequence (DNA): TGTGCCAGCAGAGAATTTTGGGCTGGTACTGGAAACACCATATATTTT.

The rearrangement links TRBV2 to TRBJ2-2; possible D gene TRBD2, 6 bases. CDR3 length: 16 amino acids. Germline lookup yields CDR1 SNHLY and CDR2 FYNNEI. V was clipped by 6 bases and J by 2 bases, with 16 bases between them. This CDR3 is CASRGGRTFNTGELFF. CDR3 nucleotide sequence: TGTGCCAGCAGGGGAGGACGGACATTTAACACCGGGGAGCTGTTTTTT.

This chain connects TRBV21-1 to TRBJ2-1; TRBD1 reflects the table's D call only, with no check against the DNA. TRBV21-1 is noted as a pseudogene. The CDR3 totals 13 residues. DNA for the CDR3: TGTGCCAGCAGCATCGGGACATCTAATGAGCAGTTCTTC. Encoded protein: CASSIGTSNEQFF.

The gene calls are TRBV25-1 and TRBJ1-3; D unclear. The length of the CDR3 is 15 residues. Germline V gene lookup returns CDR1 MGHDK and CDR2 SYGVNS. V was clipped by 0 bases and J by 3 bases, with 9 bases between them. CDR3 sequence reads: CASSEYRAVGNTIYF. DNA of the CDR3: TGTGCCAGCAGTGAATATCGAGCGGTTGGAAACACCATATATTTT.

The rearrangement uses TRBV2 and TRBJ2-3, with 8 bases matching TRBD1. Germline V gene data show CDR1 as SNHLY and CDR2 as FYNNEI. Losses at the gene ends were 4 bases for V and 5 bases for J; bases not matched to a gene: 8. The CDR3 has 15 amino acids. CDR3 protein: CASSVARGHVDTQYF. CDR3 DNA sequence: TGTGCCAGCAGTGTCGCCAGGGGGCATGTAGATACGCAGTATTTT.

This CDR3 is CASSDSGFRGTGELFF. The CDR3 DNA sequence: TGTGCCAGCAGTGACTCGGGATTTAGGGGCACCGGGGAGCTGTTTTTT. This chain links TRBV6-4 with TRBJ2-2, with D tentatively TRBD1 (5 bases). Deletions cut 0 bases from V and 4 bases from J, with 12 bases between. The CDR3 is 16 residues long. Germline CDR1 reads MRHNA; CDR2 reads SNTAGT.

This clone has a single count. The chain couples TRBV4-2 to TRBJ2-2; 9 bases agree with TRBD1. The V segment lost 5 bases and the J segment 3 bases; nucleotides outside the gene matches: 7. CDR1 and CDR2 (germline): LGHNA, YNFKEQ. This CDR3 has 16 residues. The DNA of the CDR3 is TGTGCCAGCAGCTTGTCGGGACAGGGCTACACCGGGGAGCTGTTTTTT. Amino acids: CASSLSGQGYTGELFF.

A few counts support this clone. This chain links TRBV6-1 with TRBJ2-4; a possible D gene is TRBD1 (6 bases). The CDR3 covers 13 residues. Germline lookup yields CDR1 MNHNS and CDR2 SASEGT. V lost 5 bases and J 8 bases, leaving 13 bases between the germline ends. The CDR3 loop reads CASSRDTLYIQYF. CDR3 nucleotide sequence: TGTGCCAGCAGTCGGGACACCCTTTACATTCAGTACTTC.

The chain links TRBV5-1 to TRBJ2-3; D may be TRBD2 (5 bases). Trimming left V 4 bases short and J 0 bases short, with 12 bases between. The length of the CDR3 is 15 residues. Germline CDR1 and CDR2: SGHRS and YFSETQ. This CDR3 reads CASSRRTLSTDTQYF. CDR3 nucleotide sequence: TGCGCCAGCAGCAGGCGGACTTTAAGCACAGATACGCAGTATTTT.

The rearrangement joins TRBV29-1 to TRBJ1-2; D remains ambiguous. Trimming removed 3 bases at V and 8 bases at J, with 7 bases between. Germline V gene lookup returns CDR1 SQVTM and CDR2 ANQGSEA. The CDR3 is 10 amino acids. The DNA for the CDR3 is TGCAGCGTTGACACCGGGGGCTACACCTTC. Its translation is CSVDTGGYTF.

This chain links TRBV30 with TRBJ2-5; 7 bases fit TRBD2. Per the germline V gene, CDR1 is GTSNPN and CDR2 is SVGIG (reference sequence). The CDR3 sequence is 12 residues long. V trimming: 3 bases; J trimming: 5 bases; junction bases outside the gene matches: 3. CDR3 region: CAWRAGKETQYF. In DNA, the CDR3 is TGTGCCTGGAGAGCGGGGAAGGAGACCCAGTACTTC.

V usage is TRBV2 and J usage is TRBJ2-7, with a possible D match to TRBD2 (6 bases). Looked up from germline, CDR1 is SNHLY and CDR2 is FYNNEI. The CDR3 runs 16 residues. Deletions cut 2 bases from V and 3 bases from J, with 17 bases between. The CDR3 nucleotides are TGTGCCAGCAGTGAATCGGGCAGGAAGGGAGGCTACGAGCAGTACTTC. Its protein product is CASSESGRKGGYEQYF.

This clone appeared a few times. This chain connects TRBV27 to TRBJ2-2; a possible D gene is TRBD1 (6 bases). This CDR3 contains 14 residues. Trimming cost V 6 bases and J 3 bases, with 11 bases left between them. Germline-derived CDR1 and CDR2 are MNHEY and SMNVEV (reference sequence). The CDR3 here is CASSTTGYTGELFF. In DNA form, the CDR3 reads TGTGCCAGCAGCACAACAGGGTACACCGGGGAGCTGTTTTTT.

The chain is built from TRBV5-1 and TRBJ2-6; weak D call: TRBD1 (5 bases). Trimming cost V 9 bases and J 0 bases, with 16 bases left between them. Germline loops: CDR1 SGHRS, CDR2 YFSETQ. This CDR3 contains 16 residues. The CDR3 is CATQPGWASGANVLTF. CDR3 bases: TGCGCCACCCAGCCAGGGTGGGCCTCTGGGGCCAACGTCCTGACTTTC.

This clone was picked up one time. The rearrangement links TRBV5-1 to TRBJ1-5; D perhaps matches TRBD1 (5 bases). V shed 4 bases and J shed 4 bases, with 21 bases lying between them. Germline CDR1 reads SGHRS; CDR2 reads YFSETQ. The length of the CDR3 is 17 residues. The CDR3 protein is CASSPSRGVWANQPQHF. DNA of the CDR3: TGCGCCAGCAGCCCCTCTAGGGGCGTGTGGGCAAATCAGCCCCAGCATTTT.

This chain links TRBV2 with TRBJ1-5, with a tentative D call TRBD1 (5 bases). This CDR3 is built from 15 residues. V was shortened by 8 bases and J by 2 bases, with 16 bases between the two germline ends. The V gene's germline CDR1 is SNHLY and CDR2 FYNNEI. CDR3 protein: CASARQLSGNQPQHF. Written as DNA, the CDR3 is TGTGCCAGCGCTAGACAGCTCTCTGGCAATCAGCCCCAGCATTTT.

V usage is TRBV5-8 and J usage is TRBJ1-5; 8 bases are shared with TRBD1. Germline V gene lookup returns CDR1 SGHTS and CDR2 YDEGEE. The V gene end was trimmed by 4 bases and the J gene end by 0 bases; junction bases not matched to a gene: 6. The CDR3 is 16 residues long. Here the CDR3 DNA reads TGTGCCAGCAGCGGATACGGGACAGGTAGCAATCAGCCCCAGCATTTT. Translating gives CASSGYGTGSNQPQHF.

This clone occurred once. The chain couples TRBV7-9 to TRBJ1-1; the match to TRBD1 covers 8 bases. The CDR3 is 14 residues long. The V gene's germline CDR1 is SEHNR and CDR2 FQNEAQ (reference sequence). J lost 6 bases, V lost 5 bases, and 8 bases had no gene match. The CDR3 coding sequence is TGTGCCAGCAGCCCGACAGGGGTTGATGCTGAAGCTTTCTTT. It specifies CASSPTGVDAEAFF.

V is TRBV11-2 and J is TRBJ1-3; D may be TRBD1 (6 bases). V lost 1 base, J lost 1 base, and 11 bases lay in between. Germline CDR1 SGHAT, CDR2 FQNNGV. The CDR3 extends over 16 amino acids. This CDR3 reads CASSLVGTRSGNTIYF. Written as DNA, the CDR3 is TGTGCCAGCAGCTTAGTCGGGACAAGGTCTGGAAACACCATATATTTT.

The chain has TRBV7-9 and TRBJ2-3, with a weak D call TRBD1 (7 bases). CDR3 length equals 14 residues. V dropped 5 bases and J dropped 2 bases, with 11 bases sitting between them. CDR1 and CDR2 from the germline V gene are SEHNR and FQNEAQ (reference sequence). In nucleotides, the CDR3 is TGTGCCAGCAGCCCAGGGGGGCTCACAGATACGCAGTATTTT. Its protein is CASSPGGLTDTQYF.

This clone has more than one count but fewer than ten. The chain recombines TRBV11-3 with TRBJ2-1, with TRBD2 identical over 12 bases. The CDR3 has 17 residues. V was clipped by 5 bases and J by 0 bases; unmatched bases: 5. CDR1 is SGHNT and CDR2 is YENEEA in the germline V gene. This CDR3 is CASSLQTSGSSYNEQFF. The CDR3 bases are TGTGCCAGCAGCCTACAGACTAGCGGGAGCTCCTACAATGAGCAGTTCTTC.

V is TRBV28 and J is TRBJ2-7; possible D gene TRBD2, 6 bases. CDR1 is MDHEN and CDR2 is SYDVKM in the germline V gene. The CDR3 loop spans 14 amino acids. Trimming removed 5 bases from V and 4 bases from J, with 15 bases in between. In DNA, the CDR3 is TGTGCCAGCAGTCCCCCGGGGGAGAAATACGAGCAGTACTTC. The encoded protein is CASSPPGEKYEQYF.